The clone carrying this T cell receptor (beta chain) has only one observation. This sample was taken from a study of blood T cell repertoires in COVID-19. Background on the study: Spain, Italy and the United States supplied samples that represented acute and convalescent COVID-19. T cells, B-cell-depleted T cells, or PBMCs provided the cDNA or gDNA that served as material.

The CDR3 sequence is 16 residues long. Germline trimming cut 0 bases from V and 5 bases from J; bases unmatched to any gene: 8. Germline CDR1 is SGHRS and CDR2 is YFSETQ. In the source study's methods: Amplification from reference gene primers served as the basis for estimated nucleated cell counts. Produced via immunoSEQ multiplex PCR; TCRdb's table is partial and in-frame only. V and J calls and clone size are as listed in that table; D and trimming were resolved from the DNA. Counted here are 150,000 or so clones, 75% to 85% occurring once; the ten biggest clones make up approximately 5%. The V and J genes are TRBV5-1 and TRBJ2-7; TRBD2 agrees at 10 bases. The receptor's source is an elderly woman with active or convalescent COVID-19. Sequencing used peripheral blood. The CDR3 spells CASSLVVSGGLNEQYF. Written as DNA, the CDR3 is TGCGCCAGCAGCTTGGTAGTTAGCGGGGGGTTGAACGAGCAGTACTTC.